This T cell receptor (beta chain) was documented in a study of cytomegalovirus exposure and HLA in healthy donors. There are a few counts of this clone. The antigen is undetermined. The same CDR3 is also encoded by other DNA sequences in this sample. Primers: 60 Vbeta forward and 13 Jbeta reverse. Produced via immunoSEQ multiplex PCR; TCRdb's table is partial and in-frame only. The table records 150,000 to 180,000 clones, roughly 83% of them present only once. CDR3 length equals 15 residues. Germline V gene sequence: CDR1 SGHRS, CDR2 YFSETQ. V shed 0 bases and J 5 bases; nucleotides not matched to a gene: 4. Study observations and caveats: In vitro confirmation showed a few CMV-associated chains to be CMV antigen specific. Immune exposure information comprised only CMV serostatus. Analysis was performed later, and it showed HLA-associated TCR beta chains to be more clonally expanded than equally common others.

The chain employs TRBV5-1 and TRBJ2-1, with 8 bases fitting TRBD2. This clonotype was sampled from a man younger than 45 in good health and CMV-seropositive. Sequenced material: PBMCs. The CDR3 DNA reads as TGCGCCAGCAGCTTGGCAGTAGCGGGGAACAATGAGCAGTTCTTC. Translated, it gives CASSLAVAGNNEQFF.